One T cell receptor (beta chain) is described in this entry. Antigen: not known. The method was immunoSEQ multiplex PCR; TCRdb's version includes in-frame clones alone and lacks a portion of them. Found here are roughly 50,000 clones, 65% to 90% of them singletons; the top ten hold 6.5% to 8.5%. Per the germline V gene, CDR1 is MNHEY and CDR2 is SVGAGI. Trimming removed 3 bases at V and 4 bases at J, with 7 bases between. The CDR3 length is 13 residues. This sample is drawn from a study of T cell responses to AZD1222 COVID-19 vaccine. Whole-study findings and limits: Spike-specific TCR breadth and depth grew following two AZD1222 doses. Only 5 or 6 AZD1222 recipients tested seropositive at baseline.

Sequenced here: peripheral blood, sampled 28 days after the second AZD1222 dose. The source is an adult who received the AZD1222 COVID-19 vaccine. The chain employs TRBV6-5 and TRBJ1-5; the D is unclear. CDR3 loop: CASSYQENQPQHF. CDR3 nucleotides: TGTGCCAGCAGTTATCAAGAGAATCAGCCCCAGCATTTT.